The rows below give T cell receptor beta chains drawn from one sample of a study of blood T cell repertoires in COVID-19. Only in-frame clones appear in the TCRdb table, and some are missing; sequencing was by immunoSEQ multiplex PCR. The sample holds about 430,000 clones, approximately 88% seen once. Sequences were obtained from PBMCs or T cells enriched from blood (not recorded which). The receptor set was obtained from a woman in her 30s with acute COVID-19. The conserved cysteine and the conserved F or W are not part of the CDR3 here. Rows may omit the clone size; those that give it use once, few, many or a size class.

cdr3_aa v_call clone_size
ASSVGHRGVTEAF TRBV9 NA
ASSSGQSTGELF TRBV5-1 NA
ATSDSEFDSNNEKLF TRBV24-1 NA
AISPGGTVYEQY TRBV10-3 few
ASSLGSGTGVTNEQF TRBV5-1 few
ASRGTGGEQY TRBV6-5 NA
ASSIPSRGGEKLF TRBV19 few
ASSGRYPISFETQY TRBV3-1/TRBV3-2 NA
ATSDLRQGYNEQF TRBV24-1 NA
ASSFGETGTKLF TRBV7-9 few
ASRDRDLGNTIY TRBV2 once
ASSLGAGRYGGELF TRBV7-2 NA
ASIRGRGPSYEQY TRBV2 NA
ASSYSRVPKEQY TRBV6-5 NA
ASSFPRTGAANEQF TRBV5-1 NA
ASSIHPGQGWRDTEAF TRBV19 few
ASSPSSGTGLPHEQY TRBV7-6 NA
ASSSGTANTGELF TRBV5-1 NA
ASSLGTRNTGELF TRBV13 NA
ASSQAYRDSLYGYT TRBV4-3 NA
ASSQVRGGRTGELF TRBV3-1/TRBV3-2 NA
ASSKTGGTDTQY TRBV7-3 NA
ASSLTIEAF TRBV12-3/TRBV12-4 NA
ASSSPDILAKNIQY TRBV19 NA
ASSPTSTGELF TRBV3-1/TRBV3-2 NA
ASSFLSGEKLF TRBV12-3/TRBV12-4 NA
ASGAGEAF TRBV7-9 NA
SVELRDRVYEQY TRBV29-1 NA
ASTLAVGGETQY TRBV2 once
SVGLGSIQY TRBV29-1 NA
SVEPTEKLF TRBV29-1 NA
ASSLIAPAGWDEKLF TRBV7-2 NA
ASSLLSNPNSPLH TRBV5-6 NA
ASSLGQGSYEQY TRBV27 NA
ATSAGGWSNQPQH TRBV24-1 NA
VSSLAGTAYEQY TRBV5-1 NA
ASSPRQRQTSSDQPQH TRBV18 NA
ASSPDHRSYT TRBV19 NA
ASSKRGGRSYEQY TRBV21-1 NA
ASSTKDTQY TRBV7-8 NA
ASSSLTGSEQPQH TRBV7-2 NA
ASSEGQGGTEAF TRBV10-1 once
ASGPTATNEKLF TRBV5-1 NA
AWSVPGITKQY TRBV30 NA
ASSPGQGANYGYT TRBV18 NA